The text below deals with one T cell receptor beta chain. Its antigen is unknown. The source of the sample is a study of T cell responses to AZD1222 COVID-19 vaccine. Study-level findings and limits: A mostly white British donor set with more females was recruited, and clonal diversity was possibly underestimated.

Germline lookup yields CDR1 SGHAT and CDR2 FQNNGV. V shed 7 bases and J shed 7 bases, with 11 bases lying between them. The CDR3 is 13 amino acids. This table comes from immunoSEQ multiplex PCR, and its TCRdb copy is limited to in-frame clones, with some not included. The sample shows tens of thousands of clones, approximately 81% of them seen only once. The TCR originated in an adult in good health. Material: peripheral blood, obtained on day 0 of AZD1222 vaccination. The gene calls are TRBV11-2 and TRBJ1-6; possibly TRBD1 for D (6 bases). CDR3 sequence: CASTGQRNSPLHF. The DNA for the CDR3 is TGTGCCAGCACCGGACAGAGGAATTCACCCCTCCACTTT.